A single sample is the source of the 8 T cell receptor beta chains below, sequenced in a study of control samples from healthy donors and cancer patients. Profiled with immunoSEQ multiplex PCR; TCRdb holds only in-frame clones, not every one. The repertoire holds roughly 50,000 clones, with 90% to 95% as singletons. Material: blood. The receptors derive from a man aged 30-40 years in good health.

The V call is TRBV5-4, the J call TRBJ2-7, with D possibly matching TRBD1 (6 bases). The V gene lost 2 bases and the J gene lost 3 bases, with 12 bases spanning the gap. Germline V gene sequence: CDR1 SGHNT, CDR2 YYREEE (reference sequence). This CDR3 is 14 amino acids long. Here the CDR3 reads CASSFSTGNYEQYF. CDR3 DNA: TGTGCCAGCAGCTTCTCGACAGGCAACTACGAGCAGTACTTC. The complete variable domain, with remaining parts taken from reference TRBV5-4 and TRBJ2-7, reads ETGVTQSPTHLIKTRGQQVTLRCSSQSGHNTVSWYQQALGQGPQFIFQYYREEENGRGNFPPRFSGLQFPNYSSELNVNALELDDSALYLCASSFSTGNYEQYFGPGTRLTVT.

CDR3 residues: CASGFFPARVLGRVEHTEAFF. CDR3 in DNA: TGTGCTAGTGGTTTTTTCCCCGCCAGGGTTCTTGGAAGGGTAGAACACACTGAAGCTTTCTTT. The chain joins TRBV12-5 to TRBJ1-1; D is possibly TRBD1 (5 bases). The CDR3 totals 21 residues. Germline assignment: CDR1 LGHNT and CDR2 FRNRAP. V lost 3 bases and J lost 3, with 32 bases in between.

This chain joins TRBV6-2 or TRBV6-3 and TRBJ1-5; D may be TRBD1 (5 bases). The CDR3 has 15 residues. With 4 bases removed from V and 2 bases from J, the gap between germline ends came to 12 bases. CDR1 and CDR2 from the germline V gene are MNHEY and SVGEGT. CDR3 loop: CASSWGSRGNQPQHF. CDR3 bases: TGTGCCAGCAGTTGGGGCAGCAGAGGCAATCAGCCCCAGCATTTT.

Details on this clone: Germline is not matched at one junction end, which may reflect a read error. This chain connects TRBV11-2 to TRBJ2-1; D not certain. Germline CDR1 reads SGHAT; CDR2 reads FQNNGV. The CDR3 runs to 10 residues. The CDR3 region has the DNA TGTGCCAGCTCCAACAATGAGCAGTTCTTC. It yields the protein CASSNNEQFF.

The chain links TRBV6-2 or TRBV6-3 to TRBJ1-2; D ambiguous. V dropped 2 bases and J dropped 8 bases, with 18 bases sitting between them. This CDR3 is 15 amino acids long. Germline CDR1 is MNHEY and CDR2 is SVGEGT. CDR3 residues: CASSYPNLGGQGYTF. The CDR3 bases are TGTGCCAGCAGTTACCCGAATTTGGGAGGGCAAGGCTACACCTTC.

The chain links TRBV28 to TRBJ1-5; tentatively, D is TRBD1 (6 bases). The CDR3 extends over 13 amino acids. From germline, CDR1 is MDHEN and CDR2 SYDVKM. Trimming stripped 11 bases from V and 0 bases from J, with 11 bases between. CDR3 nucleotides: TGTGCCTCGTCCAGGGGTAGCAATCAGCCCCAGCATTTT. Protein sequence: CASSRGSNQPQHF.

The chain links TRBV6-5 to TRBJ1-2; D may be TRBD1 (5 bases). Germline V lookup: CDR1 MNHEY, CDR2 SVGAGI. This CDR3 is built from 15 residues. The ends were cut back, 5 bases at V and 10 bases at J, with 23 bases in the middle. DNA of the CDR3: TGTGCCAGCAGTCTCGGGACGGTTCAAACGGTAGCCTACACCTTC. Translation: CASSLGTVQTVAYTF.

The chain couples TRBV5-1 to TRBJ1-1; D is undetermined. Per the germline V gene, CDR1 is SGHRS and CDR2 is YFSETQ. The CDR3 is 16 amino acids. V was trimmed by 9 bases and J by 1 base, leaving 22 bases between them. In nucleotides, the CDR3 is TGCGCCACCAATGAGGACCCTCGAAGGAGGAACACTGAAGCTTTCTTT. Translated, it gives CATNEDPRRRNTEAFF.